The clone carrying this TCR beta chain occurred a few times. Mismatch with germline at one junction end may stem from a read error. This entry belongs to a study of T cells in Graves' hyperthyroidism and ophthalmopathy. Amplification of TCR beta CDR3 regions was performed using RNA transcripts as template. With the HTBI primer set, the TCR CDR3 went through a first round of RT-PCR. TCRdb itself ran the multiplex PCR reads through MiXCR, one entry per CDR3 protein. The table has over 700,000 distinct CDR3 sequences, roughly a third seen once. This CDR3 is 18 amino acids long. Germline lookup yields CDR1 SGHTA and CDR2 FQGNSA. Hyperthyroidism, newly diagnosed and lasting under 2 months, affected patients aged 18 to 65.

This chain uses TRBV7-2 with TRBJ1-1, with 9 bases aligning to TRBD1. The receptor's source is a middle-aged woman with Graves' hyperthyroidism. Source material: blood. The CDR3 DNA reads as TGCGCCAGCAGCCAAGGGGATCTACCGGACAGGGGAAACACTGAAGCTTTCTTT. It yields the protein CASSQGDLPDRGNTEAFF.